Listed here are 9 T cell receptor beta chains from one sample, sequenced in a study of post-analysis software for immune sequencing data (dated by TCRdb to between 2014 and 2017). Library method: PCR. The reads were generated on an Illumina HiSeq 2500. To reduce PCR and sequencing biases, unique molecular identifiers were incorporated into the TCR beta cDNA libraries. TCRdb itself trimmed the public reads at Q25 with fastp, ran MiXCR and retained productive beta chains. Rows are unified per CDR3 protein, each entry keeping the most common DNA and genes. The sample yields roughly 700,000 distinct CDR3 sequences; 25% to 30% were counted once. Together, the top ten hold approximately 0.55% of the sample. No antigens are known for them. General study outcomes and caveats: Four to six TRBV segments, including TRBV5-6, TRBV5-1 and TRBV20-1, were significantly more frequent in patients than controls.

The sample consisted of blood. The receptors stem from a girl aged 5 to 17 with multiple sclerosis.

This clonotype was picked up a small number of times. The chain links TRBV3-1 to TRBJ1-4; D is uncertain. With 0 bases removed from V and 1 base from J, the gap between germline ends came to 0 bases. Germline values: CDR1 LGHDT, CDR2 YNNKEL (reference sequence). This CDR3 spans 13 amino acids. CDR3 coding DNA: TGTGCCAGCAGCCAAGAAACTAATGAAAAACTGTTTTTT. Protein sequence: CASSQETNEKLFF.

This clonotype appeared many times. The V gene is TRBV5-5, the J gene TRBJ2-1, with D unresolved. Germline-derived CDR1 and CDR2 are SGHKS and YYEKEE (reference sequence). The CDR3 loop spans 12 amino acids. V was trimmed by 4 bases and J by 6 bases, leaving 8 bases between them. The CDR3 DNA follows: TGTGCCAGCAGCCTAGACCGCAATGAGCAGTTCTTC. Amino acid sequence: CASSLDRNEQFF. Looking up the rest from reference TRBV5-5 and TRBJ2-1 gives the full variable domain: DAGVTQSPTHLIKTRGQQVTLRCSPISGHKSVSWYQQVLGQGPQFIFQYYEKEERGRGNFPDRFSARQFPNYSSELNVNALLLGDSALYLCASSLDRNEQFFGPGTRLTVL.

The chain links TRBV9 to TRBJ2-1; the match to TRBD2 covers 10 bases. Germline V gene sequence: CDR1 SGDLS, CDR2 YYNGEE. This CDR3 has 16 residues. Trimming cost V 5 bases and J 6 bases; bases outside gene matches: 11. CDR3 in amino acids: CASSLTSGAGPNEQFF. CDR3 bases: TGTGCCAGCAGTCTCACTAGCGGGGCGGGGCCCAATGAGCAGTTCTTC. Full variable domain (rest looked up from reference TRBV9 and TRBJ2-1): DSGVTQTPKHLITATGQRVTLRCSPRSGDLSVYWYQQSLDQGLQFLIQYYNGEERAKGNILERFSAQQFPDLHSELNLSSLELGDSALYFCASSLTSGAGPNEQFFGPGTRLTVL.

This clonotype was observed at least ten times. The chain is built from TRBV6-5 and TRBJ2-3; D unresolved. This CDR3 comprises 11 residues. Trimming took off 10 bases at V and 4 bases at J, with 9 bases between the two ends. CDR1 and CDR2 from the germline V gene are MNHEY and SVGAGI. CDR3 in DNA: TGTGCCACCCGGACGGCAGATACGCAGTATTTT. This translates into CATRTADTQYF.

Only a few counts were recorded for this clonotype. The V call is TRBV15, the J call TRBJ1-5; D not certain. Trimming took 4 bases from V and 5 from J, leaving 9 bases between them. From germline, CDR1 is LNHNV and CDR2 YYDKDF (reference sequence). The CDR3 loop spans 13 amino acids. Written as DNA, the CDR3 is TGTGCCACCAGCATGGCGTTACATCAGCCCCAGCATTTT. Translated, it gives CATSMALHQPQHF.

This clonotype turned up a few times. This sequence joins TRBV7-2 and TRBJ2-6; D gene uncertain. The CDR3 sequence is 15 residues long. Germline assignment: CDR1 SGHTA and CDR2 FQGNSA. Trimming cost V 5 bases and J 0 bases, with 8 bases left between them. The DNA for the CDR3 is TGTGCCAGCAGCCCCGAAAGCTCTGGGGCCAACGTCCTGACTTTC. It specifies CASSPESSGANVLTF.

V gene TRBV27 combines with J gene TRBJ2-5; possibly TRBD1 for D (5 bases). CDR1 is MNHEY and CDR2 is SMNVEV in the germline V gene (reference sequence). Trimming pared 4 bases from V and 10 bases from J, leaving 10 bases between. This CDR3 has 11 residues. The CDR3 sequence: CASSSAQGQYF. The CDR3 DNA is TGTGCCAGCAGTTCCGCCCAGGGCCAGTACTTC.

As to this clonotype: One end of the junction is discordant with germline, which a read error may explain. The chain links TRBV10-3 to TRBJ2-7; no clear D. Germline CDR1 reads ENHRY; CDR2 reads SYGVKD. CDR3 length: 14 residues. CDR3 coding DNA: TGTGCCATCAGTGAACAGATGAGCTCCTACGGGCAGTACTTC. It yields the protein CAISEQMSSYGQYF.

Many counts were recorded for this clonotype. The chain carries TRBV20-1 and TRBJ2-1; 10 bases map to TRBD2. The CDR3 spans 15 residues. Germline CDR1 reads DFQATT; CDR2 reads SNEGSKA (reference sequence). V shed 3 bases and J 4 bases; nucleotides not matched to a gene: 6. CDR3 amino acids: CSASSLAGAYNEQFF. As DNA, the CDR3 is TGCAGTGCTAGCTCCCTAGCGGGAGCATACAATGAGCAGTTCTTC.